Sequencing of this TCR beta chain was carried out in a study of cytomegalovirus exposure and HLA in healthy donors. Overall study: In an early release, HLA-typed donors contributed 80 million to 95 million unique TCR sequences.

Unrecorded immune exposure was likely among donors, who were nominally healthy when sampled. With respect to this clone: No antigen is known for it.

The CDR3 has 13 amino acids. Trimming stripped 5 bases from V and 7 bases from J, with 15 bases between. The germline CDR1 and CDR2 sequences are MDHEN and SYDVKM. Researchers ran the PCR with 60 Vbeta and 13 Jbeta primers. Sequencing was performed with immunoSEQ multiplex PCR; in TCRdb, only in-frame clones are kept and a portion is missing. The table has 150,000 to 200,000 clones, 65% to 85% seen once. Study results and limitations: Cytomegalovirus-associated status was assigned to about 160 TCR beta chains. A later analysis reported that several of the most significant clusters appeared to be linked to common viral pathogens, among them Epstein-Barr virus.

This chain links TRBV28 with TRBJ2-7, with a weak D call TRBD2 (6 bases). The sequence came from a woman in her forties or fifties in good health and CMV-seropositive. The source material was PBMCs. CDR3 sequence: CASSRDLWAEQYF. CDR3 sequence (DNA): TGTGCCAGCAGTAGGGACTTGTGGGCTGAGCAGTACTTC.